This TCR beta chain was sequenced in a study of T-cell memory formation after mild COVID-19. Study results and limitations: A second wave expanding day 15 to 37 was CD4+-biased; contracting clones were balanced. Researchers report contracting CD4+ clones mostly in CM and EM, with CD8+ clones in EMRA.

This clonotype was found a few times. Its specificity is not known. TCRdb passed the 5' RACE reads through MiXCR, listing each CDR3 protein once. The table lists about 270,000 distinct CDR3 sequences, 15% of them singletons. Germline CDR1 reads MNHEY; CDR2 reads SVGEGT. The V gene lost 7 bases and the J gene lost 4 bases, with 16 bases spanning the gap. The CDR3 is 14 amino acids. Sequenced input: PBMCs or a T cell subset sorted from them (not recorded which). The TCR was taken from an adult woman who had mild COVID-19 (a few samples of this study predate the infection). Cell type and time point are not known. This chain connects TRBV6-2 or TRBV6-3 to TRBJ1-1; tentative D call: TRBD1 (5 bases). As DNA, the CDR3 is TGTGCCAGCACTCCCTTCTCGGGGGGCACTGAAGCTTTCTTT. Translated, it gives CASTPFSGGTEAFF.